Shown below are 31 T cell receptor beta chains from a single sample sequenced in a study of blood T cells in healthy people across ages. With a J-beta primer mix and a sample-barcoded 5' primer, a second PCR ran about 7 to 11 cycles. TCRdb analysed the 5' RACE reads with MiXCR anew, one entry per CDR3 protein. Here the sample spans around 900,000 distinct CDR3 sequences, 45% to 60% being singletons. Sequencing used blood. The receptors stem from a woman aged 55-70 years in good health.

Only a few counts were recorded for this clonotype. This chain joins TRBV28 and TRBJ2-7; D may be TRBD1 (6 bases). CDR1 is MDHEN and CDR2 is SYDVKM in the germline V gene. The CDR3 extends over 14 amino acids. Deletions cut 7 bases from V and 0 bases from J, with 13 bases between. DNA of the CDR3: TGTGCCAGCACCCGCCAGGGGAGCTCCTACGAGCAGTACTTC. This gives the protein CASTRQGSSYEQYF.

The rearrangement joins TRBV5-5 to TRBJ2-1; 7 bases are a match to TRBD1. After removal of 0 bases from V and 8 bases from J, the junction contained 14 bases not matched to a gene. Germline V CDR1 and CDR2: SGHKS, YYEKEE (reference sequence). The CDR3 sequence is 17 residues long. The DNA for the CDR3 is TGTGCCAGCAGCTTGGTGTACGCCGGGGTCCAGGGGGATGAGCAGTTCTTC. Residues: CASSLVYAGVQGDEQFF.

A single count supports this clonotype. The CDR3 region has the DNA TGCGCCAGCAGCCGGGGGACAGGCGGAACCTCGAACACCGGGGAGCTGTTTTTT. Protein: CASSRGTGGTSNTGELFF. This sequence joins TRBV5-1 and TRBJ2-2, with 8 bases lining up with TRBD1. The CDR3 is made up of 18 amino acids. The V gene end was trimmed by 4 bases and the J gene end by 0 bases; junction bases not matched to a gene: 11. The germline V gene has CDR1 SGHRS and CDR2 YFSETQ.

This clonotype was picked up a small number of times. V gene TRBV12-3 or TRBV12-4 combines with J gene TRBJ2-5, with a weak D call TRBD1 (5 bases). V shed 5 bases and J shed 2 bases, with 9 bases lying between them. This CDR3 is built from 13 residues. The CDR3 here is CASSGRVQETQYF. DNA of the CDR3: TGTGCCAGCAGTGGCAGGGTTCAAGAGACCCAGTACTTC.

Of note for this clonotype: A read error is likely, as this CDR3 ends without the conserved phenylalanine or tryptophan. The V gene is TRBV27, the J gene TRBJ2-3; TRBD2 agrees at 13 bases. J gave up 4 bases and V 2 bases, and 3 bases lay outside the gene matches. The CDR3 is 16 amino acids. CDR1 MNHEY and CDR2 SMNVEV come from the germline V gene (reference sequence). CDR3 in amino acids: CASSLRLAGGPDTQYL. The CDR3 DNA reads TGTGCCAGCAGTTTACGACTAGCGGGAGGTCCAGATACGCAGTATCTT.

This chain uses TRBV7-2 with TRBJ2-1; no clear D. CDR3 size: 15 residues. Looked up from germline, CDR1 is SGHTA and CDR2 is FQGNSA. V lost 5 bases to trimming and J lost 5 bases, with 16 bases between them. In nucleotides, the CDR3 is TGTGCCAGCAGCCCCCGGTGGCCGTTGGACAATGAGCAGTTCTTC. It encodes CASSPRWPLDNEQFF.

This clonotype appeared once. The chain joins TRBV6-2 or TRBV6-3 to TRBJ2-3; D could derive from TRBD1 or TRBD2 (5 bases each). Per germline, CDR1 MNHEY and CDR2 SVGEGT. The CDR3 is 13 amino acids. With 4 bases removed from V and 9 bases from J, the gap between germline ends came to 14 bases. The DNA of the CDR3 is TGTGCCAGCAGTTTCCCCTCAGGGACCACGCAGTATTTT. Translated, it gives CASSFPSGTTQYF.

In its sample, this clonotype was seen a few times. The chain is built from TRBV28 and TRBJ2-5; 15 nucleotides match TRBD2. The CDR3 has 18 amino acids. Germline-derived CDR1 and CDR2 are MDHEN and SYDVKM. The V and J ends lost 5 bases and 1 base, in that order; junction bases with no gene match: 8. CDR3 nucleotide sequence: TGTGCCAGCAGTCAGGGACTAGCGGGAGGTCTTGCCCAAGAGACCCAGTACTTC. The encoded protein is CASSQGLAGGLAQETQYF.

The V call is TRBV28, the J call TRBJ2-1; 9 bases are shared with TRBD2. Germline CDR1 MDHEN, CDR2 SYDVKM. There are 19 residues in the CDR3. Germline trimming cut 5 bases from V and 2 bases from J; bases unmatched to any gene: 16. The CDR3 here is CASSAVATSGNVPYNEQFF. The CDR3 DNA is TGTGCCAGCAGTGCCGTTGCGACTAGCGGCAATGTCCCCTACAATGAGCAGTTCTTC.

This chain connects TRBV13 to TRBJ1-2; 7 nucleotides align to TRBD1. V dropped 5 bases and J dropped 1; count of bases not matched to a gene: 4. Germline V gives CDR1 PRHDT, CDR2 FYEKMQ (reference sequence). This CDR3 has 14 amino acids. The CDR3 sequence: CASSHRGFNYGYTF. CDR3 sequence (DNA): TGTGCCAGCAGCCACAGGGGATTTAACTATGGCTACACCTTC. Together with reference TRBV13 and TRBJ1-2, the CDR3 gives the full variable domain: AAGVIQSPRHLIKEKRETATLKCYPIPRHDTVYWYQQGPGQDPQFLISFYEKMQSDKGSIPDRFSAQQFSDYHSELNMSSLELGDSALYFCASSHRGFNYGYTFGSGTRLTVV.

The chain uses TRBV5-6 and TRBJ1-5; tentatively, D is TRBD1 (5 bases). The length of the CDR3 is 17 residues. Trimming stripped 3 bases from V and 2 bases from J, with 18 bases between. Germline CDR1 reads SGHDT; CDR2 reads YYEEEE. Here the CDR3 reads CASSSGTGVEGNQPQHF. The CDR3 DNA reads TGTGCCAGCAGCTCAGGGACGGGGGTAGAAGGCAATCAGCCCCAGCATTTT.

The chain employs TRBV6-2 or TRBV6-3 and TRBJ2-7; 7 nucleotides agree with TRBD1. Germline CDR1 reads MNHEY; CDR2 reads SVGEGT. The CDR3 totals 15 residues. V shed 5 bases and J 2 bases; nucleotides not matched to a gene: 9. CDR3 loop: CASSDTGAPPYEQYF. The CDR3 DNA follows: TGTGCCAGCAGTGACACAGGGGCACCCCCCTACGAGCAGTACTTC.

The chain couples TRBV6-2 or TRBV6-3 to TRBJ2-1, with 7 bases aligning to TRBD1. The CDR3 runs to 15 residues. CDR1 is MNHEY and CDR2 is SVGEGT in the germline V gene. J lost 8 bases, V lost 1 base, and 8 bases had no gene match. As DNA, the CDR3 is TGTGCCAGCAGTTACTTCGGAACAGGGGAACATGAGCAGTTCTTC. It specifies CASSYFGTGEHEQFF.

This clonotype was detected only a few times. This chain uses TRBV6-6 with TRBJ2-3; 10 bases line up with TRBD1. V was pared by 4 bases and J by 3 bases, with 4 bases of the junction left unmatched. The germline CDR1 and CDR2 sequences are MNHNY and SVGAGI (reference sequence). The CDR3 length is 15 residues. The CDR3: CASSSGQGDTDTQYF. The CDR3 DNA reads TGTGCCAGCAGTTCTGGACAGGGGGATACAGATACGCAGTATTTT.

J is TRBJ2-1 and V is TRBV12-3 or TRBV12-4; weak D call: TRBD2 (6 bases). This CDR3 contains 15 residues. V dropped 5 bases and J dropped 7 bases, with 18 bases sitting between them. CDR3 bases: TGTGCCAGCAGTGGGCCGGGACTGAGTATTAATGAGCAGTTCTTC. This encodes CASSGPGLSINEQFF.

The chain employs TRBV6-1 and TRBJ2-2; 8 bases line up with TRBD2. This CDR3 is 16 amino acids long. The germline V gene encodes CDR1 MNHNS and CDR2 SASEGT. V was pared by 6 bases and J by 1 base, with 7 bases of the junction left unmatched. CDR3 coding DNA: TGTGCCAGCAGAGAACTAGCGGTGATGAACACCGGGGAGCTGTTTTTT. Protein: CASRELAVMNTGELFF.

This clonotype was recorded once. The CDR3 protein is CASSLIARGNSPLHF. The CDR3 nucleotides read TGTGCCAGCAGCTTAATAGCCAGGGGTAATTCACCCCTCCACTTT. The chain joins TRBV7-2 to TRBJ1-6, with a weak D call TRBD1 (6 bases). Germline assignment: CDR1 SGHTA and CDR2 FQGNSA. The ends were cut back, 2 bases at V and 6 bases at J, with 11 bases in the middle. This CDR3 is built from 15 residues.

V usage is TRBV20-1 and J usage is TRBJ2-1; the D is unclear. CDR3 length equals 11 residues. The germline V gene has CDR1 DFQATT and CDR2 SNEGSKA (reference sequence). V dropped 3 bases and J dropped 9 bases, with 9 bases sitting between them. DNA for the CDR3: TGCAGTGCTAGCGGCAGGCTTGAGCAGTTCTTC. It specifies CSASGRLEQFF.

This clonotype was observed a few times. V usage is TRBV2 and J usage is TRBJ2-5; D might be TRBD1 (6 bases). The V end was cut by 4 bases, the J end by 1 base, with 13 bases between. Germline loops: CDR1 SNHLY, CDR2 FYNNEI. The CDR3 covers 15 residues. CDR3 nucleotide sequence: TGTGCCAGCAGTGCCGAGACAGGCCGCCAAGAGACCCAGTACTTC. The encoded protein is CASSAETGRQETQYF.

The chain employs TRBV18 and TRBJ2-7; D is perhaps TRBD2 (6 bases). Germline V gene lookup returns CDR1 KGHSH and CDR2 LQKENI. This CDR3 region has 15 residues. The V and J ends lost 1 base and 7 bases respectively, with 17 bases between them. The CDR3 DNA reads as TGTGCCAGCTCACCACGGGGGGAAAGAGACGATGAGCAGTACTTC. Translating gives CASSPRGERDDEQYF.

CDR3 bases: TGCAGTGCTAAGACTAGTGGGAGTAATACGCAGTATTTT. Its translation is CSAKTSGSNTQYF. This sequence joins TRBV20-1 and TRBJ2-3; weak D call: TRBD2 (6 bases). The germline V gene encodes CDR1 DFQATT and CDR2 SNEGSKA (reference sequence). The CDR3 is made up of 13 amino acids. Trimming cost V 4 bases and J 7 bases, with 15 bases left between them.

J is TRBJ2-7 and V is TRBV10-2; the D gene is possibly TRBD2 (6 bases). The germline V and J ends were trimmed by 4 bases and 7 bases, with 20 bases remaining between them. Germline CDR1 WSHSY, CDR2 SAAADI. This CDR3 is built from 15 residues. CDR3: CASSVWKRAFEEQYF. The CDR3 nucleotides are TGCGCCAGCAGTGTTTGGAAGCGGGCTTTTGAAGAGCAGTACTTC.

This chain links TRBV28 with TRBJ2-7; 7 positions match TRBD1. J gave up 3 bases and V 2 bases, and 25 bases lay outside the gene matches. Germline V CDR1 and CDR2: MDHEN, SYDVKM. The CDR3 runs 21 residues. In DNA form, the CDR3 reads TGTGCCAGCAGTTTAAGGAAACGCGGCAGGGGGAGTGGGATCTGGGTCTACGAGCAGTACTTC. Residues: CASSLRKRGRGSGIWVYEQYF.

This clonotype was counted at least ten times. This chain links TRBV29-1 with TRBJ2-3; D ambiguous. The germline V gene has CDR1 SQVTM and CDR2 ANQGSEA. This CDR3 contains 13 residues. The V end lost 5 bases, the J end lost 1 base, and 10 bases lay between the germline ends. The CDR3 region is CSVLFLGTDTQYF. CDR3 coding DNA: TGCAGCGTTTTGTTTTTGGGCACAGATACGCAGTATTTT.

This clonotype showed up just a few times. For the CDR3, the DNA is TGTGCCAGCAGTCCCTCGTGGGTAAATCAAGAGACCCAGTACTTC. Encoded protein: CASSPSWVNQETQYF. This sequence joins TRBV27 and TRBJ2-5; D gene ambiguous. The CDR3 has 15 amino acids. Germline assignment: CDR1 MNHEY and CDR2 SMNVEV (reference sequence). Trimming left V 5 bases short and J 2 bases short, with 15 bases between.

In DNA, the CDR3 is TGTGCCAGCAGAGACCACGGGAGGGGGAGCTCCTACGAGCAGTACTTC. Encoded protein: CASRDHGRGSSYEQYF. The chain is built from TRBV3-1 and TRBJ2-7; TRBD2 aligns across 8 bases. The junction had 10 bases not matched to a gene; V was cut back by 6 bases and J by 0 bases. Germline CDR1 LGHDT, CDR2 YNNKEL (reference sequence). The CDR3 totals 16 residues.

This chain connects TRBV6-6 to TRBJ1-1; D is possibly TRBD1 (6 bases). Trimming left V 11 bases short and J 11 bases short, with 27 bases between. Germline loops: CDR1 MNHNY, CDR2 SVGAGI (reference sequence). This CDR3 has 14 residues. The CDR3 reads CAALNAQGSSWAFF. The CDR3 DNA reads as TGTGCCGCCCTAAACGCACAGGGTTCTTCATGGGCTTTCTTT.

This clonotype appeared a few times. This chain joins TRBV20-1 and TRBJ1-3; tentatively, D is TRBD1 (5 bases). In germline, CDR1 is DFQATT, CDR2 SNEGSKA (reference sequence). V was trimmed by 5 bases and J by 0 bases, leaving 14 bases between them. The CDR3 consists of 15 residues. The CDR3 nucleotides read TGCAGTGCTCCCCGGGACGGAGTCTCTGGAAACACCATATATTTT. Protein product: CSAPRDGVSGNTIYF.

This clonotype was found a few times. V gene TRBV6-5 combines with J gene TRBJ1-2; 8 bases are a match to TRBD1. The CDR3 has 13 amino acids. Germline V gene sequence: CDR1 MNHEY, CDR2 SVGAGI. V was clipped by 2 bases and J by 8 bases; unmatched bases: 4. The CDR3 DNA reads TGTGCCAGCAGTTACGGGCAGGGGGCGGGCTACACCTTC. This encodes CASSYGQGAGYTF.

This clonotype appeared once. The V and J genes are TRBV27 and TRBJ2-1, with D perhaps being TRBD1 or TRBD2 (5 bases each). The V end lost 9 bases, the J end lost 4 bases, and 16 bases lay between the germline ends. The CDR3 totals 14 residues. CDR1 is MNHEY and CDR2 is SMNVEV in the germline V gene (reference sequence). CDR3 bases: TGTGCCAGTCACTCGGGGCGCCATTACAATGAGCAGTTCTTC. Residues: CASHSGRHYNEQFF.

Only a few counts were recorded for this clonotype. The J gene is TRBJ2-3, the V gene TRBV7-8; D is unresolved. Trimming stripped 5 bases from V and 4 bases from J, with 13 bases between. Germline values: CDR1 SGHVS, CDR2 FQNEAQ. CDR3 length equals 14 residues. CDR3 loop: CASSLMEPPDTQYF. CDR3 coding DNA: TGTGCCAGCAGCCTGATGGAGCCCCCAGATACGCAGTATTTT.